The rows below give T cell receptor beta chains drawn from one sample of a study of blood T cell repertoires in COVID-19. The protocol was immunoSEQ multiplex PCR, while the TCRdb copy is restricted to in-frame clones and leaves out a portion. This sample carries fewer than 75,000 clones, roughly 85% of them seen once, and the ten largest clones take roughly 41%. The sample consisted of peripheral blood. All receptors come from a human donor in a cohort sampled during active COVID-19. The CDR3 runs from the conserved cysteine through the conserved F or W. D genes are given only for firm matches. The size field is filled for only some rows; it gives once, few, many or a size class.

d_call j_call v_call cdr3_length clone_size cdr3_aa cdr3_nt
NA TRBJ1-1 TRBV19 16 few CASSVQEKGMNTEAFF TGTGCCAGTAGTGTACAGGAGAAGGGGATGAACACTGAAGCTTTCTTT
NA TRBJ2-1 TRBV12-3/TRBV12-4 12 once CASRHSGQSTFF TGTGCCAGCAGACACTCCGGACAGTCGACGTTCTTC
NA TRBJ2-2 TRBV28 15 NA CASSSQQGSTGELFF TGTGCCAGCAGTTCCCAACAGGGAAGCACCGGGGAGCTGTTTTTT
NA TRBJ1-1 TRBV12-3/TRBV12-4 13 NA CASNRGANTEAFF TGTGCCAGCAATCGGGGTGCGAACACTGAAGCTTTCTTT
TRBD2 TRBJ2-3 TRBV9 18 NA CASSVATSSGGETDTQYF TGTGCCAGCAGCGTAGCTACTTCTAGCGGGGGGGAGACAGATACGCAGTATTTT
NA TRBJ2-3 TRBV4-3 13 NA CASSMRRPDTQYF TGCGCCAGCAGCATGAGGAGACCCGATACGCAGTATTTT
TRBD1 TRBJ1-2 TRBV5-6 17 NA CASSKTDRGRVNYGYTF TGTGCCAGCAGCAAAACGGACAGGGGGCGGGTTAACTATGGCTACACCTTC
TRBD1 TRBJ2-5 TRBV24-1 16 NA CATSDASGTGFETQYF TGTGCCACCAGTGATGCATCCGGGACAGGGTTTGAGACCCAGTACTTC
NA TRBJ1-1 TRBV5-1 13 NA CASSVAQNTEAFF TGCGCCAGCAGCGTTGCACAGAACACTGAAGCTTTCTTT
NA TRBJ1-3 TRBV24-1 13 NA CATSDPTGNTIYF TGTGCCACCAGTGACCCCACAGGAAACACCATATATTTT
NA TRBJ2-6 TRBV30 14 NA CAWYPGAGANVLTF TGTGCCTGGTACCCAGGGGCCGGGGCCAACGTCCTGACTTTC
NA TRBJ2-2 TRBV19 13 NA CASMVSGAGELFF TGTGCCAGTATGGTTTCGGGGGCCGGGGAGCTGTTTTTT
NA TRBJ1-1 TRBV5-4 14 NA CASSLGQANTEAFF TGTGCCAGCAGCCTGGGCCAGGCCAACACTGAAGCTTTCTTT
NA TRBJ2-7 TRBV7-9 11 NA CASSSLYEQYF TGTGCCAGCAGCTCCCTCTACGAGCAGTACTTC
NA TRBJ2-7 TRBV27 14 once CASTFLGLLNEQYF TGTGCCAGCACCTTCCTAGGTTTACTCAACGAGCAGTACTTC
NA TRBJ2-3 TRBV19 15 NA CASSALGGALYTQYF TGTGCCAGTAGTGCCCTTGGGGGGGCATTGTATACGCAGTATTTT
NA TRBJ1-2 TRBV5-1 16 medium-sized CASSLAGGRIPLGYTF TGCGCCAGCAGCTTGGCCGGAGGCAGGATACCTCTAGGCTACACCTTC
TRBD1 TRBJ2-1 TRBV4-3 16 NA CASSQFGTGVNNEQFF TGCGCCAGCAGCCAATTTGGGACAGGTGTAAACAATGAGCAGTTCTTC
TRBD1 TRBJ2-7 TRBV27 14 NA CASMRTGPGYEQYF TGTGCCAGCATGCGGACAGGACCGGGGTACGAGCAGTACTTC
NA TRBJ1-5 TRBV19 15 NA CASSGLSTSNQPQHF TGTGCCAGTTCGGGACTGTCAACAAGCAATCAGCCCCAGCATTTT
NA TRBJ2-7 TRBV2 14 NA CASIARQIYYEQYF TGTGCCAGCATTGCTAGACAGATCTACTACGAGCAGTACTTC
TRBD2 TRBJ2-2 TRBV18 19 NA CASSPRGLAGGLNTGELFF TGTGCCAGCTCACCCCGCGGTCTAGCGGGGGGACTGAACACCGGGGAGCTGTTTTTT
NA TRBJ2-3 TRBV10-3 14 once CAISSGTSTDTQYF TGTGCCATCAGTTCCGGGACTAGCACAGATACGCAGTATTTT
NA TRBJ1-5 TRBV21-1 17 NA CASSKIKQGVGDQPQHF TGTGCCAGCAGCAAAATTAAACAGGGCGTGGGGGATCAGCCCCAGCATTTT
TRBD1 TRBJ2-2 TRBV7-2 15 NA CASRRRTGGTGELFF TGTGCCAGCAGACGGAGGACAGGGGGCACCGGGGAGCTGTTTTTT